One and the same sample provided the 26 T cell receptor beta chains below, sequenced in a study of blood T cell repertoires in COVID-19. Profiling relied on immunoSEQ multiplex PCR, and the TCRdb table lists in-frame clones only, not all of them. Altogether over 150,000 clones are present, 84% being singletons, with the ten largest covering roughly 6.8%. Specimen: peripheral blood. These receptors all come from a human donor in a cohort sampled during active COVID-19.

As DNA, the CDR3 is TGCGCCAGCAGCCAAGAACTAGCGGGGGACGAGCAGTACTTC. This gives the protein CASSQELAGDEQYF. V usage is TRBV4-1 and J usage is TRBJ2-7; 11 nucleotides agree with TRBD2. V gave up 0 bases and J gave up 5 bases; unmatched junction bases: 0. Germline CDR1 reads MGHRA; CDR2 reads YSYEKL. The CDR3 sequence is 14 residues long.

This chain uses TRBV5-1 with TRBJ1-4; D not resolved. The CDR3 spans 17 residues. Per the germline V gene, CDR1 is SGHRS and CDR2 is YFSETQ. Trimming removed 0 bases at V and 0 bases at J, with 12 bases between. The DNA for the CDR3 is TGCGCCAGCAGCTTGGTTCCGGGTTTAACAACTAATGAAAAACTGTTTTTT. It codes for CASSLVPGLTTNEKLFF. Supplemented by reference TRBV5-1 and TRBJ1-4, the full variable domain reads KAGVTQTPRYLIKTRGQQVTLSCSPISGHRSVSWYQQTPGQGLQFLFEYFSETQRNKGNFPGRFSGRQFSNSRSEMNVSTLELGDSALYLCASSLVPGLTTNEKLFFGSGTQLSVL.

CDR3 nucleotides: TGTGCCAGCAGTTACACCGACAGCCCAAACTATGGCTACACCTTC. Translation gives CASSYTDSPNYGYTF. The genes are TRBV6-5 and TRBJ1-2, with D tentatively TRBD1 (5 bases). Looked up from germline, CDR1 is MNHEY and CDR2 is SVGAGI. This CDR3 has 15 amino acids. V lost 2 bases and J 2 bases, leaving 12 bases between the germline ends.

The chain carries TRBV7-9 and TRBJ2-3, with TRBD2 matching 8 bases. The CDR3 has 17 amino acids. J was trimmed by 2 bases and V by 7 bases; bases with no gene match: 14. Germline-derived CDR1 and CDR2 are SEHNR and FQNEAQ (reference sequence). DNA of the CDR3: TGTGCCAGCAACCGGGGGGGGCGAATAGAAATCACAGATACGCAGTATTTT. It yields the protein CASNRGGRIEITDTQYF.

The chain combines TRBV5-5 with TRBJ2-5; 7 bases are a match to TRBD2. Trimming at V came to 4 bases and at J to 7 bases, leaving 7 bases not matched to a gene. This CDR3 has 13 amino acids. Germline lookup yields CDR1 SGHKS and CDR2 YYEKEE (reference sequence). The CDR3 nucleotides read TGTGCCAGCAGCACTAGCGCCCCAGGGACCCAGTACTTC. It is translated as CASSTSAPGTQYF.

The table lists this clone with a count of one. This chain uses TRBV30 with TRBJ1-5; D is perhaps TRBD1 (5 bases). The CDR3 contains 13 residues. The germline gives CDR1 GTSNPN, CDR2 SVGIG (reference sequence). Trimming removed 0 bases from V and 3 bases from J, with 6 bases in between. CDR3 DNA sequence: TGTGCCTGGAGTGTAGGGGTCAATCAGCCCCAGCATTTT. Translating gives CAWSVGVNQPQHF.

This clone showed up just once. V usage is TRBV13 and J usage is TRBJ1-2, with TRBD1 identical over 8 bases. The CDR3 loop spans 17 amino acids. Unmatched junction bases numbered 15, after V lost 2 bases and J lost 7 bases. Germline V gene sequence: CDR1 PRHDT, CDR2 FYEKMQ (reference sequence). CDR3 in DNA: TGTGCCAGCAGCTTAAAAACCGGGACAGGTAAACTTCGTGGCTACACCTTC. Protein sequence: CASSLKTGTGKLRGYTF. The whole variable domain, filled in from reference TRBV13 and TRBJ1-2, reads AAGVIQSPRHLIKEKRETATLKCYPIPRHDTVYWYQQGPGQDPQFLISFYEKMQSDKGSIPDRFSAQQFSDYHSELNMSSLELGDSALYFCASSLKTGTGKLRGYTFGSGTRLTVV.

This clone was seen just once. The chain carries TRBV7-9 and TRBJ2-3, with TRBD2 matching over 8 bases. This CDR3 has 14 residues. CDR1 and CDR2 (germline): SEHNR, FQNEAQ (reference sequence). The V and J ends lost 4 bases and 4 bases, in that order; junction bases with no gene match: 4. The DNA of the CDR3 is TGTGCCAGCAGCTCCGGACTAGCCCCAGATACGCAGTATTTT. This sequence encodes CASSSGLAPDTQYF.

This sequence joins TRBV5-1 and TRBJ2-7; 7 bases agree with TRBD1. J lost 4 bases, V lost 4 bases, and 5 bases had no gene match. Germline V CDR1 and CDR2: SGHRS, YFSETQ. The length of the CDR3 is 13 residues. The CDR3 DNA is TGCGCCAGCAGCACAACAGGGGATTACGAGCAGTACTTC. This encodes CASSTTGDYEQYF.

The chain recombines TRBV5-1 with TRBJ1-1; D is unclear. With 2 bases removed from V and 8 bases from J, the gap between germline ends came to 13 bases. The CDR3 has 13 amino acids. Germline V gene lookup returns CDR1 SGHRS and CDR2 YFSETQ. The CDR3 region is CASSFGIAYEAFF. In nucleotides, the CDR3 is TGCGCCAGCAGCTTCGGGATTGCATACGAAGCTTTCTTT.

This clone appeared a single time. V and J are TRBV4-1 and TRBJ1-1; weak D call: TRBD1 (6 bases). This CDR3 is 15 amino acids long. CDR1 MGHRA and CDR2 YSYEKL come from the germline V gene. With 1 base removed from V and 2 bases from J, the gap between germline ends came to 11 bases. The DNA for the CDR3 is TGCGCCAGCAGCCAAGGCTGGGACACCAACACTGAAGCTTTCTTT. Translating it yields CASSQGWDTNTEAFF.

CDR3: CASSYSGTTYEQYF. The CDR3 DNA is TGTGCCAGCAGTTATAGCGGGACCACCTACGAGCAGTACTTC. The chain couples TRBV6-2 or TRBV6-3 to TRBJ2-7, with TRBD2 matching over 8 bases. Germline V CDR1 and CDR2: MNHEY, SVGEGT. With 3 bases clipped from V and 2 bases from J, the junction kept 3 bases outside the gene matches. The CDR3 is 14 residues long.

This sequence joins TRBV7-2 and TRBJ2-2; 11 bases are shared with TRBD1. V gave up 5 bases and J gave up 6 bases; unmatched junction bases: 5. Germline V gene lookup returns CDR1 SGHTA and CDR2 FQGNSA. This CDR3 has 15 residues. The CDR3 sequence is CASSPRDRGAGELFF. CDR3 sequence (DNA): TGTGCCAGCAGCCCCCGGGACAGGGGGGCCGGGGAGCTGTTTTTT.

The chain recombines TRBV19 with TRBJ2-7; a weak D match, TRBD1 (7 bases). Trimming shortened V by 4 bases and J by 0 bases, and 16 bases separated the two germline ends. Germline V gene data show CDR1 as LNHDA and CDR2 as SQIVND (reference sequence). This CDR3 is built from 16 residues. CDR3 sequence reads: CASSTAPRGDSYEQYF. The CDR3 DNA is TGTGCCAGTAGTACCGCACCCAGGGGGGACTCCTACGAGCAGTACTTC.

This rearrangement joins TRBV6-4 to TRBJ2-2; D not resolved. V lost 6 bases and J 4 bases, leaving 12 bases between the germline ends. Germline V lookup: CDR1 MRHNA, CDR2 SNTAGT. The CDR3 contains 14 residues. The CDR3, as DNA: TGTGCCAGCAGCGGAGTGATTGGCACCGGGGAGCTGTTTTTT. This codes for CASSGVIGTGELFF.

The J gene is TRBJ1-2, the V gene TRBV12-3 or TRBV12-4; 9 bases map to TRBD1. V gave up 3 bases and J gave up 6 bases; unmatched junction bases: 2. The length of the CDR3 is 13 residues. The CDR3 loop reads CASSFWDRDGYTF. The CDR3 nucleotides read TGTGCCAGCAGTTTCTGGGACAGGGATGGCTACACCTTC.

This clone showed up just once. The genes are TRBV11-2 and TRBJ2-1; 8 bases match TRBD2. Looked up from germline, CDR1 is SGHAT and CDR2 is FQNNGV. V shed 5 bases and J 7 bases; nucleotides not matched to a gene: 13. This CDR3 has 16 residues. The CDR3 coding sequence is TGTGCCAGCAGCCCCACAGCCGGGACTAGATATAATGAGCAGTTCTTC. Amino acids: CASSPTAGTRYNEQFF.

The chain uses TRBV11-1 and TRBJ1-1; perhaps TRBD1 as D (5 bases). There are 15 residues in the CDR3. Germline V CDR1 and CDR2: SGHAT, FQDESV (reference sequence). V lost 5 bases and J 5 bases, leaving 18 bases between the germline ends. The CDR3 DNA sequence: TGTGCCAGCAGCGCCCCCCAGGGTATGGGGACTGAAGCTTTCTTT. Translated: CASSAPQGMGTEAFF.

In DNA form, the CDR3 reads TGTGCCAGCAGCTTTTCCGGGGTCTACGAGCAGTACTTC. Translating it yields CASSFSGVYEQYF. The V gene is TRBV7-9, the J gene TRBJ2-7; perhaps TRBD2 as D (5 bases). The ends were cut back, 3 bases at V and 3 bases at J, with 9 bases in the middle. CDR1 is SEHNR, CDR2 FQNEAQ, per germline (reference sequence). This CDR3 region has 13 residues.

This chain joins TRBV5-6 and TRBJ1-2; maybe TRBD1 (5 bases). The V gene's germline CDR1 is SGHDT and CDR2 YYEEEE. The CDR3 covers 13 residues. V was cut by 0 bases and J by 2 bases, with 5 bases left in between. This CDR3 is CASSLDRNYGYTF. The DNA of the CDR3 is TGTGCCAGCAGCTTGGACAGGAACTATGGCTACACCTTC.

This chain uses TRBV5-6 with TRBJ1-5; 8 positions agree with TRBD1. After removal of 0 bases from V and 7 bases from J, the junction contained 3 bases not matched to a gene. Germline V gives CDR1 SGHDT, CDR2 YYEEEE. The CDR3 is made up of 14 amino acids. The CDR3 loop is CASSLGQGWQPQHF. The DNA for the CDR3 is TGTGCCAGCAGCTTGGGACAGGGGTGGCAGCCCCAGCATTTT.

This sequence joins TRBV3-1 (or the pseudogene TRBV3-2) and TRBJ2-1; 10 nucleotides agree with TRBD2. CDR3 length: 15 amino acids. Unmatched junction bases numbered 5, after V lost 4 bases and J lost 5 bases. Germline V CDR1 and CDR2: LGHDT, YNNKEL (reference sequence). The CDR3 loop reads CASSRSSGGNNEQFF. CDR3 nucleotides: TGTGCCAGCAGCCGAAGTAGCGGGGGGAACAATGAGCAGTTCTTC.

The chain combines TRBV14 with TRBJ1-1; the D gene is possibly TRBD1 (6 bases). There are 15 residues in the CDR3. Germline CDR1 is SGHDN and CDR2 is FVKESK. Trimming left V 5 bases short and J 1 base short, with 14 bases between. For the CDR3, the DNA is TGTGCCAGCAGCATCGTTGGGGGCCCGAACACTGAAGCTTTCTTT. Its translation is CASSIVGGPNTEAFF. Filled out from reference TRBV14 and TRBJ1-1, the complete variable domain reads EAGVTQFPSHSVIEKGQTVTLRCDPISGHDNLYWYRRVMGKEIKFLLHFVKESKQDESGMPNNRFLAERTGGTYSTLKVQPAELEDSGVYFCASSIVGGPNTEAFFGQGTRLTVV.

V and J are TRBV9 and TRBJ2-3, with D possibly being TRBD2 (5 bases). CDR3 length: 13 amino acids. The V gene lost 0 bases and the J gene lost 10 bases, with 12 bases spanning the gap. Per germline, CDR1 SGDLS and CDR2 YYNGEE. The DNA of the CDR3 is TGTGCCAGCAGCGTAGGGTCGGGGAAAGCGCAGTATTTT. Protein product: CASSVGSGKAQYF.

This chain joins TRBV6-5 and TRBJ2-7; D uncertain. CDR3 length: 14 residues. Germline-derived CDR1 and CDR2 are MNHEY and SVGAGI. The ends were cut back, 8 bases at V and 0 bases at J, with 14 bases in the middle. The CDR3 DNA reads as TGTGCCAGCGACACGGCCTATAACTCCTACGAGCAGTACTTC. It translates to CASDTAYNSYEQYF.

This CDR3 reads CASNDRVDTEAFF. CDR3 nucleotides: TGTGCCAGCAACGACAGGGTTGATACTGAAGCTTTCTTT. The J gene is TRBJ1-1, the V gene TRBV6-5, with 7 bases lining up with TRBD1. Germline lookup yields CDR1 MNHEY and CDR2 SVGAGI. V was pared by 7 bases and J by 5 bases, with 7 bases of the junction left unmatched. The CDR3 extends over 13 amino acids.